What follows are 12 T cell receptor beta chains derived from one specimen sequenced in a study of long-term antiretroviral therapy in people with HIV. Running of the v3.0 immunoSEQ assay took place at survey level. Libraries were prepared by immunoSEQ multiplex PCR; TCRdb keeps only in-frame clonotypes and omits some of them. The table includes approximately 28,000 clones, roughly 84% detected once. Source: unsorted PBMCs, taken 2 years after starting antiretroviral therapy. The receptors originated from a man over 45 with HIV.

The chain couples TRBV11-2 to TRBJ2-2; the D gene is possibly TRBD2 (5 bases). The V and J ends lost 2 bases and 7 bases respectively, with 11 bases between them. Germline V gene sequence: CDR1 SGHAT, CDR2 FQNNGV. The CDR3 is 14 amino acids. CDR3 in DNA: TGTGCCAGCAGCTTAACGGAGGCGGGCGGGGAGCTGTTTTTT. It codes for CASSLTEAGGELFF. The whole variable domain, filled in from reference TRBV11-2 and TRBJ2-2, reads EAGVAQSPRYKIIEKRQSVAFWCNPISGHATLYWYQQILGQGPKLLIQFQNNGVVDDSQLPKDRFSAERLKGVDSTLKIQPAKLEDSAVYLCASSLTEAGGELFFGEGSRLTVL.

This clone was observed a few times. The chain carries TRBV19 and TRBJ1-2, with D hard to call. Per germline, CDR1 LNHDA and CDR2 SQIVND (reference sequence). The CDR3 consists of 13 residues. V lost 9 bases and J lost 8, with 19 bases in between. CDR3 in DNA: TGTGCCAGCGGTACCAGGCTAACGGTCGGCTACACCTTC. This gives the protein CASGTRLTVGYTF.

The chain employs TRBV4-3 and TRBJ2-5; 10 bases align to TRBD1. This CDR3 region has 15 residues. Germline V gene sequence: CDR1 LGHNA, CDR2 YSLEER. With 0 bases clipped from V and 5 bases from J, the junction kept 3 bases outside the gene matches. The CDR3 region has the DNA TGCGCCAGCAGCCAAGAAGGGACAGGGGAGGAGACCCAGTACTTC. It codes for CASSQEGTGEETQYF.

This clone was seen a single time. This rearrangement joins TRBV7-3 to TRBJ2-1, with TRBD1 matching over 8 bases. Germline CDR1 SGHTA, CDR2 FQGTGA. CDR3 length: 13 amino acids. With V trimmed by 6 bases and J by 7 bases, 5 bases remained unmatched. The CDR3 bases are TGTGCCAGCAGGCAGGGGGCAGGGAATGAGCAGTTCTTC. It is translated as CASRQGAGNEQFF.

The chain employs TRBV5-5 and TRBJ1-5, with 10 bases that match TRBD1. The germline V gene encodes CDR1 SGHKS and CDR2 YYEKEE (reference sequence). The CDR3 sequence is 14 residues long. V gave up 3 bases and J gave up 5 bases; unmatched junction bases: 2. CDR3 sequence reads: CASSWDRGHQPQHF. CDR3 nucleotide sequence: TGTGCCAGCAGCTGGGACAGGGGTCATCAGCCCCAGCATTTT.

CDR3 in amino acids: CASGGGPLSGANVLTF. As DNA, the CDR3 is TGTGCCAGCGGTGGGGGGCCCCTCTCTGGGGCCAACGTCCTGACTTTC. This chain links TRBV19 with TRBJ2-6; perhaps D is TRBD1 or TRBD2 (6 bases each). The CDR3 is 16 residues long. Looked up from germline, CDR1 is LNHDA and CDR2 is SQIVND (reference sequence). V lost 9 bases and J 0 bases, leaving 15 bases between the germline ends.

The chain joins TRBV7-9 to TRBJ2-5, with 15 bases lining up with TRBD2. After removal of 5 bases from V and 5 bases from J, the junction contained 3 bases not matched to a gene. CDR3 length: 15 residues. Germline CDR1 and CDR2: SEHNR and FQNEAQ (reference sequence). The CDR3 nucleotides are TGTGCCAGCAGCACGGGACTAGCGGGAGGTGAGACCCAGTACTTC. Amino acids: CASSTGLAGGETQYF. Based on the CDR3 plus reference TRBV7-9 and TRBJ2-5, the full variable domain is DTGVSQNPRHKITKRGQNVTFRCDPISEHNRLYWYRQTLGQGPEFLTYFQNEAQLEKSRLLSDRFSAERPKGSFSTLEIQRTEQGDSAMYLCASSTGLAGGETQYFGPGTRLLVL.

The chain employs TRBV7-9 and TRBJ1-2; TRBD1 agrees at 9 bases. The germline V gene has CDR1 SEHNR and CDR2 FQNEAQ (reference sequence). The CDR3 is 15 amino acids. The junction had 12 bases not matched to a gene; V was cut back by 6 bases and J by 7 bases. CDR3 protein: CASSTGTGITAGYTF. The CDR3 nucleotides are TGTGCCAGCAGTACCGGGACAGGGATCACGGCTGGCTACACCTTC.

The V call is TRBV18, the J call TRBJ1-5, with D possibly TRBD1 on 6 matching bases. Between the trimmed V and J ends, which lost 1 base and 0 bases, there was a span of 10 bases. Germline V lookup: CDR1 KGHSH, CDR2 LQKENI. This CDR3 is 16 amino acids long. CDR3 protein: CASSPLAGDSNQPQHF. The CDR3 DNA is TGTGCCAGCTCACCACTGGCAGGGGATAGCAATCAGCCCCAGCATTTT. The full variable domain, completed using reference TRBV18 and TRBJ1-5, is NAGVMQNPRHLVRRRGQEARLRCSPMKGHSHVYWYRQLPEEGLKFMVYLQKENIIDESGMPKERFSAEFPKEGPSILRIQQVVRGDSAAYFCASSPLAGDSNQPQHFGDGTRLSIL.

V usage is TRBV5-1 and J usage is TRBJ2-3; D possibly corresponds to TRBD2 (6 bases). The CDR3 runs to 16 residues. Deletions cut 1 base from V and 0 bases from J, with 12 bases between. In germline, CDR1 is SGHRS, CDR2 YFSETQ. The CDR3 loop reads CASSLRGGPSTDTQYF. The CDR3 DNA reads TGCGCCAGCAGCTTGAGGGGAGGACCTAGCACAGATACGCAGTATTTT.

The chain combines TRBV30 with TRBJ1-2; 10 bases fit TRBD1. Germline trimming cut 5 bases from V and 9 bases from J; bases unmatched to any gene: 9. This CDR3 contains 13 residues. CDR1 and CDR2 (germline): GTSNPN, SVGIG (reference sequence). DNA for the CDR3: TGTGCCTGGGGGACCGGGACAGGGGTTAGCTACACCTTC. Residues: CAWGTGTGVSYTF.

There are a few counts of this clone. The CDR3 coding sequence is TGTGCCATCAGTGAAAGTGGATACTATGGCTACACCTTC. Translated, it gives CAISESGYYGYTF. The gene calls are TRBV10-3 and TRBJ1-2, with D uncertain. This CDR3 region has 13 residues. In germline, CDR1 is ENHRY, CDR2 SYGVKD. Between the trimmed V and J ends, which lost 3 bases and 3 bases, there was a span of 8 bases.